Listed below are T cell receptor beta chains from one sample, sequenced in a study of cytomegalovirus exposure and HLA in healthy donors. The table came from immunoSEQ multiplex PCR; TCRdb's copy has only in-frame clones and leaves some out. The sample records about 360,000 clones, just over 85% being singletons. Source material: PBMCs. These receptors came from a woman aged 18-29 years in good health and CMV-seronegative. The CDR3 runs from the conserved cysteine through the conserved F or W. A D gene is named only where the DNA matches it firmly. Rows may omit the clone size; those that give it use once, few, many or a size class.

D: .; size: .; V: TRBV27; J: TRBJ2-7; DNA: TGTGCCAGCAGTCCCCACTTCTACGACGAGCAGTACTTC; CDR3: CASSPHFYDEQYF
D: .; size: .; V: TRBV11-3; J: TRBJ1-5; DNA: TGTGCCAGCACCATCTTTACAACGGAGCGCAATCAGCCCCAGCATTTT; CDR3: CASTIFTTERNQPQHF
D: .; size: .; V: TRBV6-1; J: TRBJ1-5; DNA: TGTGCCAGCAGTGACAGGGGCAATCAGCCCCAGCATTTT; CDR3: CASSDRGNQPQHF
D: TRBD2; size: .; V: TRBV18; J: TRBJ2-7; DNA: TGTGCCAGCTCACCCTTACTAGCGATCGCCTACGAGCAGTACTTC; CDR3: CASSPLLAIAYEQYF
D: TRBD2; size: .; V: TRBV4-1; J: TRBJ2-3; DNA: TGCGCCAGCAGCCCCCAAGGGACTAGGACAGATACGCAGTATTTT; CDR3: CASSPQGTRTDTQYF
D: .; size: .; V: TRBV6-5; J: TRBJ1-4; DNA: TGTGCCAGCAGTCCCTCGAGGGGAGCGGGTGAAAAACTGTTTTTT; CDR3: CASSPSRGAGEKLFF
D: TRBD2; size: .; V: TRBV6-7; J: TRBJ2-2; DNA: TGTGCCAGCAGTTACTACCAGGTAGCGGGACGGAACACCGGGGAGCTGTTTTTT; CDR3: CASSYYQVAGRNTGELFF
D: TRBD1; size: once; V: TRBV6-5; J: TRBJ1-2; DNA: TGTGCCAGCAGTTACTCGGGACAGGGAGACTATGGCTACACCTTC; CDR3: CASSYSGQGDYGYTF
D: .; size: few; V: TRBV5-4; J: TRBJ2-3; DNA: TGTGCCAGCAGCGCGGCCTCCGGCGGGGTAGATACGCAGTATTTT; CDR3: CASSAASGGVDTQYF
D: TRBD1; size: .; V: TRBV11-1; J: TRBJ2-1; DNA: TGTGCCAGCAGCTTAGTCTCTCGAGGGCAGGGGGCTGGTGAGCAGTTCTTC; CDR3: CASSLVSRGQGAGEQFF
D: .; size: .; V: TRBV28; J: TRBJ2-6; DNA: TGTGCCAGCAGCTCCCTCTGGGGGGTTTTCCCTAGCTCTGGGGCCAACGTCCTGACTTTC; CDR3: CASSSLWGVFPSSGANVLTF
D: TRBD1; size: .; V: TRBV2; J: TRBJ2-7; DNA: TGTGCCAGCAGCGCCGGGACAGGGGCCTACGAGCAGTACTTC; CDR3: CASSAGTGAYEQYF
D: TRBD1; size: .; V: TRBV6-5; J: TRBJ2-7; DNA: TGTGCCAGCAGTTCCGGGGACAGGGAATACGAGCAGTACTTC; CDR3: CASSSGDREYEQYF
D: .; size: .; V: TRBV28; J: TRBJ2-7; DNA: TGTGCCAGCAGTTTAAGTCGGCAGGGTGTCTACGAGCAGTACTTC; CDR3: CASSLSRQGVYEQYF
D: TRBD1; size: .; V: TRBV4-1; J: TRBJ1-1; DNA: TGCGCCAGCAGCCTCCCGGGCATCAGGGGGGACACTGAAGCTTTCTTT; CDR3: CASSLPGIRGDTEAFF